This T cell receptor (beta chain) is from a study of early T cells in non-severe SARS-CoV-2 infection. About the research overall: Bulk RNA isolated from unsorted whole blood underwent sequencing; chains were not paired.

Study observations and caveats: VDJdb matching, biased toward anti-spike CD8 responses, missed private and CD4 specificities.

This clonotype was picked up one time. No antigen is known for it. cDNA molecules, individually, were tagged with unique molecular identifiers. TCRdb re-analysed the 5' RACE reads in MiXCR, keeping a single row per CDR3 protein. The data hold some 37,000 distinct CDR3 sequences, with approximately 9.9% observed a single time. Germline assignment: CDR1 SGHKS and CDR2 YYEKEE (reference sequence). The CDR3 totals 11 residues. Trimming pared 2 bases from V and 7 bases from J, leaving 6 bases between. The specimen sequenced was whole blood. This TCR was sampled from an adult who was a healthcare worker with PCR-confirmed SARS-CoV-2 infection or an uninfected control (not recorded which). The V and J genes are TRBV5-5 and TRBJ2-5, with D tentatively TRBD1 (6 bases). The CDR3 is CASSLGGTQYF. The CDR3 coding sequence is TGTGCCAGCAGCTTAGGGGGGACCCAGTACTTC.